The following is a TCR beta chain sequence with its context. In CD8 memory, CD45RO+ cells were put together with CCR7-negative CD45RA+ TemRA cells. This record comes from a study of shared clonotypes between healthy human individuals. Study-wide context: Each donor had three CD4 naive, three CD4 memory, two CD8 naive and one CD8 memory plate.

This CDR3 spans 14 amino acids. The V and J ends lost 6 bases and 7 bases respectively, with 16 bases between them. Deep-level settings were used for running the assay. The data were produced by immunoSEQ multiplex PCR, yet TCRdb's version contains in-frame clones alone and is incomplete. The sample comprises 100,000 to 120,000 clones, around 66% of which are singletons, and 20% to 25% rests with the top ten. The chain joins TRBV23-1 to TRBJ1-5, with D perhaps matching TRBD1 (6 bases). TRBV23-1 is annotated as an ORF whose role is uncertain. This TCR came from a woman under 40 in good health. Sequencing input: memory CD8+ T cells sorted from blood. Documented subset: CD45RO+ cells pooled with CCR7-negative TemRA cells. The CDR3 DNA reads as TGCGCCAGCAGCCAAGTAGCGGACAGACAGCCCCAGCATTTT. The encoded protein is CASSQVADRQPQHF.